This T cell receptor (beta chain) was recovered during a study of blood T cell repertoires in COVID-19. The protocol was immunoSEQ multiplex PCR, while the TCRdb copy is restricted to in-frame clones and leaves out a portion. The sample holds 200,000 to 250,000 clones, 70% to 90% seen once. The receptor's source is a woman aged 70-85 years with COVID-19, enrolled during active disease. Sequencing input: peripheral blood.

Here the CDR3 reads CASSGGTILNEQFF. The CDR3 DNA sequence: TGTGCCAGCAGCGGGGGGACTATCTTAAATGAGCAGTTCTTC. The chain combines TRBV6-2 or TRBV6-3 with TRBJ2-1; 7 bases align to TRBD2. The CDR3 loop spans 14 amino acids. Germline values: CDR1 MNHEY, CDR2 SVGEGT. Trimming cost V 6 bases and J 7 bases; bases outside gene matches: 9.